This TCR beta chain was profiled in a study of cytomegalovirus exposure and HLA in healthy donors. Study conclusions and caveats: Later analysis revealed greater clonal expansion in HLA-associated TCR beta chains than in equally common others.

Concerning this clone: Its antigen is unknown.

PCR employed 60 Vbeta and 13 Jbeta primers. TCRdb's copy holds only in-frame clones and misses some; the assay was immunoSEQ multiplex PCR. The sample has 130,000 or so clones; 75% to 90% are singletons. The CDR3 has 16 amino acids. Losses at the gene ends were 7 bases for V and 3 bases for J; bases not matched to a gene: 14. Germline V gene data show CDR1 as MDHEN and CDR2 as SYDVKM. The sample was PBMCs. J is TRBJ1-1 and V is TRBV28; 7 bases map to TRBD1. The TCR sequence derives from a woman aged 25 to 39 in good health and CMV-seropositive. The CDR3 reads CASTPWTGRGDTEAFF. The CDR3 bases are TGTGCCAGCACCCCTTGGACAGGCCGTGGGGACACTGAAGCTTTCTTT. Full variable domain (remainder filled in from reference TRBV28 and TRBJ1-1): DVKVTQSSRYLVKRTGEKVFLECVQDMDHENMFWYRQDPGLGLRLIYFSYDVKMKEKGDIPEGYSVSREKKERFSLILESASTNQTSMYLCASTPWTGRGDTEAFFGQGTRLTVV.